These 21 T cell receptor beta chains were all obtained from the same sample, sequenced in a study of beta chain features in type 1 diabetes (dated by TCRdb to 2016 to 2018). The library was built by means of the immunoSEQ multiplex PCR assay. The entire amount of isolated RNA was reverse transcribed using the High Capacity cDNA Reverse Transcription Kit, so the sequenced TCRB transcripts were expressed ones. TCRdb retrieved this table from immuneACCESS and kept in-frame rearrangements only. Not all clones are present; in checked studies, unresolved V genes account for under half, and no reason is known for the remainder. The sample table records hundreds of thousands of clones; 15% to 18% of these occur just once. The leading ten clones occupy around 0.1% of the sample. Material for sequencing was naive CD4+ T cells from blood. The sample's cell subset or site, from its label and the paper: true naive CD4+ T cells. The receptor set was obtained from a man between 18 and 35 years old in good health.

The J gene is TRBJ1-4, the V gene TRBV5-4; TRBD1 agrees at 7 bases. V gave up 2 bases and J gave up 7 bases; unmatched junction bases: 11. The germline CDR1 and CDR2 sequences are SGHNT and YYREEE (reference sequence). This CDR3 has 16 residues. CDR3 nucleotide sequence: TGTGCCAGCAGCTTTTTTACCGGGACAGCGGCTGAAAAACTGTTTTTT. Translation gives CASSFFTGTAAEKLFF.

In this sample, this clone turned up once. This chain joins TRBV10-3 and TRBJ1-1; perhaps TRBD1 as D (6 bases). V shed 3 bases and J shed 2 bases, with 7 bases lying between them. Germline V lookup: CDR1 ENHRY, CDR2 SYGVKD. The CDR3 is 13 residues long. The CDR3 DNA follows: TGTGCCATCAGTGAACAGGGAAACACTGAAGCTTTCTTT. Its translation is CAISEQGNTEAFF.

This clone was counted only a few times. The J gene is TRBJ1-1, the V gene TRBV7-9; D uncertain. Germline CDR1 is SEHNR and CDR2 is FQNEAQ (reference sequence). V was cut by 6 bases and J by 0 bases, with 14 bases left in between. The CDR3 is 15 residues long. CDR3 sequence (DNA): TGTGCCAGCAGTCAAGCTCTGGGATTGAACACTGAAGCTTTCTTT. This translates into CASSQALGLNTEAFF.

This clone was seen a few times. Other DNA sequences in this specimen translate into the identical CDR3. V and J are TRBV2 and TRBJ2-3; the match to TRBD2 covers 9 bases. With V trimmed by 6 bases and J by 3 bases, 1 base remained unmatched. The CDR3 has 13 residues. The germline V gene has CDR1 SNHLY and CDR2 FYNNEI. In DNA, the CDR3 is TGTGCCAGCAGGACTAGCGGAACAGATACGCAGTATTTT. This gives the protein CASRTSGTDTQYF.

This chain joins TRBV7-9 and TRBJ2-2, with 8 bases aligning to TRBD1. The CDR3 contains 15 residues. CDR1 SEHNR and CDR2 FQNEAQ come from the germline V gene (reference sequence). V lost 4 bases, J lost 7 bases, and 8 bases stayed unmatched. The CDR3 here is CASSSTGTGHGELFF. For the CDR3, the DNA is TGTGCCAGCAGCTCAACCGGGACAGGTCACGGGGAGCTGTTTTTT.

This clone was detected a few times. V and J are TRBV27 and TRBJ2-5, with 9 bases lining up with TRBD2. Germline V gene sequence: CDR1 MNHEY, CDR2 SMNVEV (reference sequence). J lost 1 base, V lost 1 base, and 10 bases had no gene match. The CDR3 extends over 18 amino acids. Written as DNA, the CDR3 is TGTGCCAGCAGTTTATACTCCCTAGCGGGATTTTCCCAAGAGACCCAGTACTTC. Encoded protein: CASSLYSLAGFSQETQYF.

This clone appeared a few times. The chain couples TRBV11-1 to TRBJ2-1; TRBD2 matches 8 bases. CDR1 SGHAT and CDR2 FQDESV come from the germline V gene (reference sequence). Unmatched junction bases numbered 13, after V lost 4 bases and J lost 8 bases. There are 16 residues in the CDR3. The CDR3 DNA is TGTGCCAGCAGCTCCTTGGGGCTAGCGGGTTTGGATGAGCAGTTCTTC. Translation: CASSSLGLAGLDEQFF.

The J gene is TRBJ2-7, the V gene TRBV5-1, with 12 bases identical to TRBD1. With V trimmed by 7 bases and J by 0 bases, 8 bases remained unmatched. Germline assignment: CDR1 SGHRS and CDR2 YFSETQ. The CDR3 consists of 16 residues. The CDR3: CASYGTGGLGSYEQYF. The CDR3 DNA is TGCGCCAGCTACGGGACAGGGGGCCTAGGCTCCTACGAGCAGTACTTC.

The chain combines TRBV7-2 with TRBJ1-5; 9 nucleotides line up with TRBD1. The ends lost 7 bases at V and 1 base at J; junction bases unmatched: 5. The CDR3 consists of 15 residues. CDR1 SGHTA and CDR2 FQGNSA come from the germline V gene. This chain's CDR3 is CASNSGTGSNQPQHF. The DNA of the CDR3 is TGTGCCAGCAACTCAGGGACAGGGAGCAATCAGCCCCAGCATTTT.

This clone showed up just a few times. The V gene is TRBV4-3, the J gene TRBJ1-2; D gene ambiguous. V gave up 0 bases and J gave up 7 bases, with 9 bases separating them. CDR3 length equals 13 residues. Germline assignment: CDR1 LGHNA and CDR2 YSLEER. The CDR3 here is CASSQDRDTGYTF. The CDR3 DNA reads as TGCGCCAGCAGCCAAGATCGTGACACTGGCTACACCTTC.

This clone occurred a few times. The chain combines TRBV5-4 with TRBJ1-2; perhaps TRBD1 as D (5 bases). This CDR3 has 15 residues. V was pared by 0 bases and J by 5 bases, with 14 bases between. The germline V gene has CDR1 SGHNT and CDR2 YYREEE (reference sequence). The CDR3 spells CASSLVLNRLYGYTF. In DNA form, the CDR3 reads TGTGCCAGCAGCTTGGTGCTAAACAGGCTTTATGGCTACACCTTC. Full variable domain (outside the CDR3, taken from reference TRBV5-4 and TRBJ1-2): ETGVTQSPTHLIKTRGQQVTLRCSSQSGHNTVSWYQQALGQGPQFIFQYYREEENGRGNFPPRFSGLQFPNYSSELNVNALELDDSALYLCASSLVLNRLYGYTFGSGTRLTVV.

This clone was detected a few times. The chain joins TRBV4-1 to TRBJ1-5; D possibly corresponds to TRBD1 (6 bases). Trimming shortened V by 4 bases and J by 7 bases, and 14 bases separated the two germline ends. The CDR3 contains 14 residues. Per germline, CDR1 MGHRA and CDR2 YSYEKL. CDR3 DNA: TGCGCCAGCAGCCGCCCGGGGGCTCGACAGCCCCAGCATTTT. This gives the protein CASSRPGARQPQHF.

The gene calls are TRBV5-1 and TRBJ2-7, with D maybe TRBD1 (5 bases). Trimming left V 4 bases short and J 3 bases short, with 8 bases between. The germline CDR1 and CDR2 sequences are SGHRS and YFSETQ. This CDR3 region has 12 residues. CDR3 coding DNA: TGCGCCAGCAGCCGACAGTTCTACGAGCAGTACTTC. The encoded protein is CASSRQFYEQYF.

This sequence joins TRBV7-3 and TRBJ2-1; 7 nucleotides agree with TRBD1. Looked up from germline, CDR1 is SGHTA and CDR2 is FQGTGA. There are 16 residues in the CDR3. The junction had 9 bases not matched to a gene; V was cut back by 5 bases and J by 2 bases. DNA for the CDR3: TGTGCCAGCAGCAATCAAGGGGGCCTCGCCTACAATGAGCAGTTCTTC. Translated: CASSNQGGLAYNEQFF.

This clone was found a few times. The CDR3 loop reads CAIRKNRELRDQPQHF. The DNA of the CDR3 is TGTGCCATCAGAAAGAACAGGGAGCTGAGGGATCAGCCCCAGCATTTT. The rearrangement links TRBV10-3 to TRBJ1-5; weak D call: TRBD1 (6 bases). This CDR3 is built from 16 residues. Trimming shortened V by 6 bases and J by 5 bases, and 20 bases separated the two germline ends. Germline V CDR1 and CDR2: ENHRY, SYGVKD.

Here the CDR3 reads CASSMTGSYNSPLHF. CDR3 DNA sequence: TGTGCCAGTAGTATGACAGGGTCCTATAATTCACCCCTCCACTTT. The chain links TRBV19 to TRBJ1-6; 7 nucleotides align to TRBD1. Trimming removed 3 bases from V and 1 base from J; junction bases left unmatched: 0. The CDR3 totals 15 residues. The germline V gene encodes CDR1 LNHDA and CDR2 SQIVND (reference sequence).

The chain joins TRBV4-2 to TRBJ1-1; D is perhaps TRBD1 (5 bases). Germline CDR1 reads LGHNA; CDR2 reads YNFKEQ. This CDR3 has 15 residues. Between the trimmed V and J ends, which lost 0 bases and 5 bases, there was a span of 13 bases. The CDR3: CASSQEVSGTTEAFF. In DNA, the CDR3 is TGTGCCAGCAGCCAAGAGGTCAGCGGGACTACTGAAGCTTTCTTT.

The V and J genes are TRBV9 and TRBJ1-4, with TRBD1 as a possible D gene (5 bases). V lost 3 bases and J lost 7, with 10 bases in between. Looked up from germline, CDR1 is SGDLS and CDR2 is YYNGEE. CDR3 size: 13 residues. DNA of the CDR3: TGTGCCAGCAGCGCTCGGGGGGGTGAAAAACTGTTTTTT. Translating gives CASSARGGEKLFF.

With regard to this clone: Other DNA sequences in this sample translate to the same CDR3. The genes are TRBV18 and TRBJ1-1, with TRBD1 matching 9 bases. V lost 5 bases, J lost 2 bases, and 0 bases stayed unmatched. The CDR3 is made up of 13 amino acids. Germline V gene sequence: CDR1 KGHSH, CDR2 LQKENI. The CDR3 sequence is CASSTGGNTEAFF. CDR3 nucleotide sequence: TGTGCCAGCTCAACAGGGGGCAACACTGAAGCTTTCTTT.

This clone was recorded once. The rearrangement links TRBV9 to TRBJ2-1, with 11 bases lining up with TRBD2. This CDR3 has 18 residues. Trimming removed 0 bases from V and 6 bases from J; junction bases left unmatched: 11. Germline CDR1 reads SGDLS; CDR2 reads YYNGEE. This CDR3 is CASSVGSPSGRYLNEQFF. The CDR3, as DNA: TGTGCCAGCAGCGTAGGGTCTCCTAGCGGGAGGTACCTCAATGAGCAGTTCTTC.

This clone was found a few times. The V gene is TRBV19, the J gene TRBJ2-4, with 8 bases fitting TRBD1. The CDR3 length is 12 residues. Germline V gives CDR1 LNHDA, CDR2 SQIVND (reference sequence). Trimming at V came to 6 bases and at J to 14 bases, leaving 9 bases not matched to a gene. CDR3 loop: CASRRTGGKEYF. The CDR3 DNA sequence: TGTGCCAGTAGGCGAACAGGGGGTAAGGAGTACTTC.